A selection of T cell receptor beta chains follows, all from one sample in a study of blood T cells in healthy people across ages. TCRdb re-called the 5' RACE reads with MiXCR, one entry per CDR3 protein. Here the sample spans over 1,500,000 distinct CDR3 sequences, just under 50% being singletons. Input material: blood. These receptors came from a middle-aged woman in good health. Both conserved end residues are part of each CDR3. Fields, in order: D gene, clone size, J gene, V gene, CDR3 protein, CDR3 DNA. D genes are given only for firm matches. The size entry is marked missing in some rows and otherwise reads once, few, many or a size class.

>TRBD1|NA|TRBJ1-2|TRBV11-2
CASSPGTGGLGYGYTF
TGTGCCAGCAGCCCCGGGACAGGGGGCCTAGGGTACGGCTACACCTTC
>NA|NA|TRBJ1-1|TRBV5-6
CASSYRHRANTEAFF
TGTGCCAGCAGCTACCGGCACAGGGCGAACACTGAAGCTTTCTTT
>NA|NA|TRBJ2-7|TRBV7-2
CASSVVRAHEQYF
TGTGCCAGCAGCGTAGTCAGGGCCCACGAGCAGTACTTC
>TRBD1|NA|TRBJ2-1|TRBV29-1
CSVPPGQGSGLTYNEQFF
TGCAGCGTACCGCCAGGACAGGGTTCGGGATTAACCTACAATGAGCAGTTCTTC
>NA|NA|TRBJ1-2|TRBV5-1
CASGGIYGYTF
TGCGCCAGCGGGGGTATCTATGGCTACACCTTC
>TRBD2|few|TRBJ2-1|TRBV5-1
CASSLFGTSESEQFF
TGCGCCAGCAGCCTCTTCGGGACTAGCGAGAGTGAGCAGTTCTTC
>NA|few|TRBJ2-6|TRBV6-4
CASSPSWSAGANVLTF
TGTGCCAGCAGTCCATCCTGGTCAGCCGGGGCCAACGTCCTGACTTTC
>NA|NA|TRBJ2-5|TRBV7-8
CASRLPGVSQETQYF
TGTGCCAGCAGACTCCCGGGGGTATCCCAAGAGACCCAGTACTTC
>TRBD1|once|TRBJ2-3|TRBV5-5
CASSSQRTGLSTDTQYF
TGTGCCAGCAGTTCACAACGGACAGGGCTCTCCACAGATACGCAGTATTTT
>NA|once|TRBJ2-7|TRBV15
CATSRDMGNEQYF
TGTGCCACCAGCAGAGATATGGGGAACGAGCAGTACTTC
>NA|NA|TRBJ1-2|TRBV5-1
CASSSAGIQNYGYTF
TGCGCCAGCAGCTCGGCGGGAATTCAGAACTATGGCTACACCTTC
>NA|few|TRBJ2-7|TRBV9
CASSAHTGSGVYEQYF
TGTGCCAGCAGCGCTCATACAGGTTCGGGGGTCTACGAGCAGTACTTC
>NA|few|TRBJ2-1|TRBV14
CASSQEGAGISGNEQFF
TGTGCCAGCAGCCAAGAAGGCGCGGGGATCAGCGGGAATGAGCAGTTCTTC
>NA|few|TRBJ2-7|TRBV6-6
CASSYSARDEQYF
TGTGCCAGCAGTTACTCTGCCAGAGACGAGCAGTACTTC
>NA|once|TRBJ1-1|TRBV29-1
CSVGGRMNTEAFF
TGCAGCGTTGGGGGCAGAATGAACACTGAAGCTTTCTTT
>NA|few|TRBJ1-6|TRBV27
CASRPPGQLNSPLHF
TGTGCCAGCAGACCACCGGGACAACTTAATTCACCCCTCCACTTT
>NA|NA|TRBJ2-5|TRBV21-1
CASSKKDRGEGETQYF
TGTGCCAGCAGCAAAAAGGACAGGGGCGAGGGAGAGACCCAGTACTTC
>NA|few|TRBJ2-5|TRBV6-6
CASSSALMQETQYF
TGTGCCAGCAGTTCCGCCCTTATGCAAGAGACCCAGTACTTC
>NA|NA|TRBJ2-1|TRBV7-2
CASRTGTFSYDEQFF
TGTGCCAGCAGAACCGGGACTTTCTCCTACGATGAGCAGTTCTTC
>TRBD1|NA|TRBJ1-4|TRBV7-6
CASSRYVGTGDEKLFF
TGTGCCAGCAGCCGTTATGTAGGGACAGGCGACGAAAAACTGTTTTTT
>TRBD2|NA|TRBJ2-3|TRBV13
CASSLTSVARGNSDTQYF
TGTGCCAGCAGCTTGACCTCTGTCGCGCGGGGGAACTCAGATACGCAGTATTTT
>TRBD1|few|TRBJ2-3|TRBV10-1
CATNRGGGHTDTQYF
TGCGCCACCAACAGGGGTGGGGGCCACACAGATACGCAGTATTTT